The rows below give T cell receptor beta chains drawn from one sample of a study of blood T cell repertoires in COVID-19. Libraries were prepared by immunoSEQ multiplex PCR; TCRdb keeps only in-frame clonotypes and omits some of them. The table records about 250,000 clones, over 80% of them present only once. Sequencing was performed on peripheral blood. All receptors come from a man in his forties with acute or convalescent COVID-19. Both conserved end residues are part of each CDR3. Fields, in order: clone size, J gene, D gene, V gene, CDR3 protein, CDR3 DNA. D genes are given only for firm matches. Only part of the rows carry a size: once, few, many, or a class if the clone is expanded.

clone size: .; J gene: TRBJ2-7; D gene: TRBD2; V gene: TRBV6-5; CDR3 protein: CASSTLKGLGYEQYF; CDR3 DNA: TGTGCCAGCAGTACCTTAAAGGGACTAGGATACGAGCAGTACTTC
clone size: .; J gene: TRBJ2-7; D gene: TRBD2; V gene: TRBV7-2; CDR3 protein: CASSYSGRAGEQYF; CDR3 DNA: TGTGCCAGCAGCTATAGCGGGAGGGCTGGCGAGCAGTACTTC
clone size: .; J gene: TRBJ2-5; D gene: TRBD1; V gene: TRBV29-1; CDR3 protein: CSVELQGEETQYF; CDR3 DNA: TGCAGCGTTGAGCTACAGGGGGAAGAGACCCAGTACTTC
clone size: .; J gene: TRBJ2-1; D gene: TRBD1; V gene: TRBV4-1; CDR3 protein: CASSPYDRGRWEQFF; CDR3 DNA: TGCGCCAGCAGCCCCTACGACAGGGGGCGATGGGAGCAGTTCTTC
clone size: .; J gene: TRBJ2-3; D gene: TRBD1; V gene: TRBV6-4; CDR3 protein: CASGYRPRGLTDTQYF; CDR3 DNA: TGTGCCAGCGGATACCGCCCCAGGGGGCTGACAGATACGCAGTATTTT
clone size: .; J gene: TRBJ1-1; D gene: TRBD1; V gene: TRBV5-6; CDR3 protein: CASSLTGGMNTEAFF; CDR3 DNA: TGTGCCAGCAGCCTCACAGGGGGAATGAACACTGAAGCTTTCTTT
clone size: .; J gene: TRBJ1-1; D gene: .; V gene: TRBV10-3; CDR3 protein: CAISVSLGGRGMNTEAFF; CDR3 DNA: TGTGCCATCAGTGTAAGCTTGGGAGGTAGAGGGATGAACACTGAAGCTTTCTTT
clone size: .; J gene: TRBJ1-3; D gene: TRBD1; V gene: TRBV2; CDR3 protein: CASSLDRDLSGNTIYF; CDR3 DNA: TGTGCCAGCAGTTTGGACAGGGACCTCTCTGGAAACACCATATATTTT
clone size: .; J gene: TRBJ1-5; D gene: .; V gene: TRBV7-2; CDR3 protein: CASSAWGGDQPQHF; CDR3 DNA: TGTGCCAGCAGCGCCTGGGGGGGGGATCAGCCCCAGCATTTT
clone size: .; J gene: TRBJ1-2; D gene: .; V gene: TRBV19; CDR3 protein: CASSMEVWVAGPDGYTF; CDR3 DNA: TGTGCCAGTAGTATGGAGGTCTGGGTCGCAGGTCCCGATGGCTACACCTTC
clone size: .; J gene: TRBJ2-2; D gene: .; V gene: TRBV18; CDR3 protein: CASSYIPGTNSNTGELFF; CDR3 DNA: TGTGCCAGCTCATATATACCCGGGACAAATTCGAACACCGGGGAGCTGTTTTTT
clone size: .; J gene: TRBJ1-2; D gene: .; V gene: TRBV10-3; CDR3 protein: CAISAGGNYGYTF; CDR3 DNA: TGTGCCATCAGTGCTGGGGGCAACTATGGCTACACCTTC
clone size: .; J gene: TRBJ1-3; D gene: .; V gene: TRBV11-2; CDR3 protein: CASSLVIGGNTIYF; CDR3 DNA: TGTGCCAGCAGCTTAGTTATCGGTGGAAACACCATATATTTT
clone size: few; J gene: TRBJ1-5; D gene: TRBD1; V gene: TRBV19; CDR3 protein: CASIPPGQGRQPQHF; CDR3 DNA: TGTGCCAGTATCCCACCGGGACAGGGGCGTCAGCCCCAGCATTTT
clone size: .; J gene: TRBJ1-1; D gene: .; V gene: TRBV5-5; CDR3 protein: CASSLGANTEAFF; CDR3 DNA: TGTGCCAGCAGCTTGGGAGCAAACACTGAAGCTTTCTTT
clone size: .; J gene: TRBJ1-1; D gene: .; V gene: TRBV18; CDR3 protein: CASSPWDTLANTEAFF; CDR3 DNA: TGTGCCAGCTCACCCTGGGACACATTAGCTAACACTGAAGCTTTCTTT
clone size: .; J gene: TRBJ2-3; D gene: TRBD2; V gene: TRBV3-1/TRBV3-2; CDR3 protein: CASSQAIPGGTSGARTDTQYF; CDR3 DNA: TGTGCCAGCAGCCAAGCCATCCCGGGGGGGACTAGCGGAGCCCGCACAGATACGCAGTATTTT
clone size: .; J gene: TRBJ2-5; D gene: .; V gene: TRBV5-5; CDR3 protein: CASSVRTEQETQYF; CDR3 DNA: TGTGCCAGCAGTGTCAGGACAGAGCAAGAGACCCAGTACTTC
clone size: .; J gene: TRBJ2-1; D gene: .; V gene: TRBV5-5; CDR3 protein: CASSLARGSSYNEQFF; CDR3 DNA: TGTGCCAGCAGCTTGGCCCGAGGAAGCTCCTACAATGAGCAGTTCTTC
clone size: .; J gene: TRBJ1-4; D gene: .; V gene: TRBV6-1; CDR3 protein: CASSEAGGASNEKLFF; CDR3 DNA: TGTGCCAGCAGTGAAGCTGGAGGGGCCTCGAATGAAAAACTGTTTTTT
clone size: .; J gene: TRBJ2-2; D gene: .; V gene: TRBV19; CDR3 protein: CASSIQRGINTGELFF; CDR3 DNA: TGTGCCAGTAGTATCCAGCGCGGCATCAACACCGGGGAGCTGTTTTTT
clone size: once; J gene: TRBJ1-5; D gene: TRBD1; V gene: TRBV7-8; CDR3 protein: CASSLEVGQDPGPQHF; CDR3 DNA: TGTGCCAGCAGCTTAGAGGTTGGACAGGACCCAGGGCCCCAGCATTTT
clone size: .; J gene: TRBJ2-1; D gene: TRBD2; V gene: TRBV3-1/TRBV3-2; CDR3 protein: CASSLILTSGREQFF; CDR3 DNA: TGTGCCAGCAGCCTTATACTCACTAGCGGGAGGGAGCAGTTCTTC
clone size: .; J gene: TRBJ1-1; D gene: .; V gene: TRBV6-5; CDR3 protein: CASSWETLNTEAFF; CDR3 DNA: TGTGCCAGCAGTTGGGAGACACTGAACACTGAAGCTTTCTTT
clone size: .; J gene: TRBJ2-3; D gene: .; V gene: TRBV5-1; CDR3 protein: CASSSSYPTDTQYF; CDR3 DNA: TGCGCCAGCAGCTCCTCCTATCCTACAGATACGCAGTATTTT
clone size: .; J gene: TRBJ1-2; D gene: .; V gene: TRBV28; CDR3 protein: CASSLSEVGQLGGYTF; CDR3 DNA: TGTGCCAGCAGTTTAAGTGAGGTGGGACAACTGGGCGGCTACACCTTC
clone size: .; J gene: TRBJ2-5; D gene: .; V gene: TRBV28; CDR3 protein: CAAAQQQETQYF; CDR3 DNA: TGTGCCGCGGCCCAACAACAAGAGACCCAGTACTTC
clone size: .; J gene: TRBJ2-1; D gene: .; V gene: TRBV5-4; CDR3 protein: CASSLDRGSSYNEQFF; CDR3 DNA: TGTGCCAGCAGCTTGGACCGCGGCAGCTCCTACAATGAGCAGTTCTTC
clone size: .; J gene: TRBJ2-2; D gene: .; V gene: TRBV19; CDR3 protein: CASSPENRGGTGELFF; CDR3 DNA: TGTGCCAGTAGTCCCGAGAACAGGGGGGGTACCGGGGAGCTGTTTTTT
clone size: few; J gene: TRBJ2-2; D gene: .; V gene: TRBV5-1; CDR3 protein: CASSPLPRLAGELFF; CDR3 DNA: TGCGCCAGCAGCCCCCTGCCGAGGCTAGCCGGGGAGCTGTTTTTT
clone size: many; J gene: TRBJ1-5; D gene: TRBD1; V gene: TRBV18; CDR3 protein: CASSPGQGSNQPQHF; CDR3 DNA: TGTGCCAGCTCCCCCGGACAGGGGAGTAACCAGCCCCAGCATTTT
clone size: .; J gene: TRBJ2-7; D gene: TRBD2; V gene: TRBV13; CDR3 protein: CASSRGTSGLYEQYF; CDR3 DNA: TGTGCCAGCAGCCGAGGGACTAGCGGGCTTTACGAGCAGTACTTC
clone size: .; J gene: TRBJ2-7; D gene: .; V gene: TRBV6-5; CDR3 protein: CASSWAEETSYEQYF; CDR3 DNA: TGTGCCAGCAGTTGGGCGGAGGAGACCTCCTACGAGCAGTACTTC
clone size: .; J gene: TRBJ1-4; D gene: TRBD1; V gene: TRBV19; CDR3 protein: CASSDPGVGTANEKLFF; CDR3 DNA: TGTGCCAGTAGTGACCCGGGAGTCGGGACAGCTAATGAAAAACTGTTTTTT
clone size: .; J gene: TRBJ1-5; D gene: .; V gene: TRBV19; CDR3 protein: CASTEQTGSNQPQHF; CDR3 DNA: TGTGCCAGTACCGAGCAGACAGGCAGCAATCAGCCCCAGCATTTT
clone size: .; J gene: TRBJ1-4; D gene: TRBD1; V gene: TRBV29-1; CDR3 protein: CSVGGTGNEKLFF; CDR3 DNA: TGCAGCGTTGGAGGGACAGGCAATGAAAAACTGTTTTTT
clone size: .; J gene: TRBJ1-3; D gene: .; V gene: TRBV12-3/TRBV12-4; CDR3 protein: CASSLVPTDTIYF; CDR3 DNA: TGTGCCAGCAGTTTAGTACCAACGGACACCATATATTTT
clone size: .; J gene: TRBJ2-7; D gene: TRBD1; V gene: TRBV15; CDR3 protein: CATSRDRNAGGYEQYF; CDR3 DNA: TGTGCCACCAGCAGAGATAGAAACGCAGGGGGCTACGAGCAGTACTTC
clone size: .; J gene: TRBJ2-1; D gene: TRBD2; V gene: TRBV6-2/TRBV6-3; CDR3 protein: CASSLQTSGLYNEQFF; CDR3 DNA: TGTGCCAGCAGCCTCCAGACTAGCGGGCTTTACAATGAGCAGTTCTTC
clone size: .; J gene: TRBJ2-2; D gene: TRBD2; V gene: TRBV7-8; CDR3 protein: CASSLGLAGEAGELFF; CDR3 DNA: TGTGCCAGCAGCCTTGGACTAGCGGGAGAGGCCGGGGAGCTGTTTTTT
clone size: .; J gene: TRBJ1-5; D gene: .; V gene: TRBV6-2/TRBV6-3; CDR3 protein: CASSLRQGGQPQHF; CDR3 DNA: TGTGCCAGCAGTTTACGGCAGGGTGGTCAGCCCCAGCATTTT
clone size: .; J gene: TRBJ1-2; D gene: .; V gene: TRBV9; CDR3 protein: CASSKGEVRGYTF; CDR3 DNA: TGTGCCAGCAGTAAGGGAGAGGTGAGAGGCTACACCTTC
clone size: .; J gene: TRBJ1-2; D gene: .; V gene: TRBV19; CDR3 protein: CASIDRKYGYTF; CDR3 DNA: TGTGCCAGTATCGACAGAAAGTATGGCTACACCTTC
clone size: .; J gene: TRBJ2-1; D gene: TRBD2; V gene: TRBV27; CDR3 protein: CASSPGTSGKGEQFF; CDR3 DNA: TGTGCCAGCAGTCCCGGGACTAGCGGGAAAGGGGAGCAGTTCTTC
clone size: .; J gene: TRBJ1-2; D gene: TRBD1; V gene: TRBV7-9; CDR3 protein: CASSLDPGQKGYTF; CDR3 DNA: TGTGCCAGCAGCTTAGACCCGGGACAGAAAGGCTACACCTTC
clone size: .; J gene: TRBJ2-4; D gene: .; V gene: TRBV3-1/TRBV3-2; CDR3 protein: CASELRGGNIQYF; CDR3 DNA: TGTGCCAGCGAACTCCGAGGTGGAAACATTCAGTACTTC
clone size: few; J gene: TRBJ1-5; D gene: .; V gene: TRBV12-3/TRBV12-4; CDR3 protein: CASSGQDDQPQHF; CDR3 DNA: TGTGCCAGCAGCGGACAAGACGATCAGCCCCAGCATTTT
clone size: .; J gene: TRBJ1-4; D gene: TRBD1; V gene: TRBV19; CDR3 protein: CASSIEDRDEKLFF; CDR3 DNA: TGTGCCAGTAGTATAGAAGACAGGGACGAAAAACTGTTTTTT
clone size: .; J gene: TRBJ2-2; D gene: TRBD2; V gene: TRBV7-2; CDR3 protein: CASSLISSGTSGKLFF; CDR3 DNA: TGTGCCAGCAGCTTGATTAGTTCTGGGACTAGCGGGAAGCTGTTTTTT
clone size: .; J gene: TRBJ1-3; D gene: TRBD1; V gene: TRBV18; CDR3 protein: CASSPQGANSGNTIYF; CDR3 DNA: TGTGCCAGCTCACCACAGGGGGCCAACTCTGGAAACACCATATATTTT
clone size: .; J gene: TRBJ2-3; D gene: .; V gene: TRBV5-1; CDR3 protein: CASSWTTPRTDTQYF; CDR3 DNA: TGCGCCAGCAGCTGGACTACCCCCCGCACAGATACGCAGTATTTT
clone size: .; J gene: TRBJ2-7; D gene: TRBD2; V gene: TRBV10-3; CDR3 protein: CAISESGSGSPRYEQYF; CDR3 DNA: TGTGCCATCAGTGAGTCTGGTAGCGGGAGTCCCCGCTACGAGCAGTACTTC
clone size: few; J gene: TRBJ2-1; D gene: .; V gene: TRBV29-1; CDR3 protein: CSGTAGNYNEQFF; CDR3 DNA: TGCAGCGGGACAGCGGGGAACTACAATGAGCAGTTCTTC
clone size: .; J gene: TRBJ1-1; D gene: .; V gene: TRBV6-1; CDR3 protein: CASSEPGLNTEAFF; CDR3 DNA: TGTGCCAGCAGTGAACCAGGGTTGAACACTGAAGCTTTCTTT
clone size: .; J gene: TRBJ2-4; D gene: .; V gene: TRBV3-1/TRBV3-2; CDR3 protein: CASSQSLDTVAKNIQYF; CDR3 DNA: TGTGCCAGCAGCCAATCGTTAGATACCGTAGCCAAAAACATTCAGTACTTC
clone size: few; J gene: TRBJ2-1; D gene: .; V gene: TRBV29-1; CDR3 protein: CSVGAEGGAREQFF; CDR3 DNA: TGCAGCGTCGGGGCAGAAGGGGGGGCACGAGAGCAGTTCTTC
clone size: .; J gene: TRBJ1-6; D gene: .; V gene: TRBV12-3/TRBV12-4; CDR3 protein: CASSPGNSPLHF; CDR3 DNA: TGTGCCAGCAGCCCGGGGAATTCACCCCTCCACTTT
clone size: few; J gene: TRBJ2-7; D gene: .; V gene: TRBV29-1; CDR3 protein: CSVVGGLGWYEQYF; CDR3 DNA: TGCAGCGTTGTAGGCGGGCTGGGGTGGTACGAGCAGTACTTC